The T cell receptor (beta chain) described here comes from a study of blood T cells in healthy people across ages. Findings and caveats of the study: Comparison with aged donors showed that long-lived donors had more naive CD4+ cells and higher diversity. Any conclusive comparison of naive versus antigen-experienced cells was prevented by using unsorted PBMCs.

This clonotype was recorded at least ten times. The antigen remains undetermined. Then a second PCR, running roughly 7 to 11 cycles, was carried out with a sample-barcoded 5' primer and a J-beta primer mix. TCRdb analysed the 5' RACE reads with MiXCR anew, one entry per CDR3 protein. The data show roughly 500,000 distinct CDR3 sequences, nearly 25% seen once. Germline V lookup: CDR1 SGHRS, CDR2 YFSETQ. There are 15 residues in the CDR3. The V end lost 0 bases, the J end lost 3 bases, and 13 bases lay between the germline ends. The sample also formed part of further work on T cells of mothers and their children. That investigation notes: In both related and unrelated pairs, TCR recombination output is shaped similarly by thymic selection.

The V gene is TRBV5-1, the J gene TRBJ2-7; perhaps TRBD1 as D (5 bases). Material: blood. The origin of this receptor is a boy aged 5-17 years in good health. This chain's CDR3 is CASSLVRGINYEQYF. The CDR3 region has the DNA TGCGCCAGCAGCTTGGTTAGGGGCATAAACTACGAGCAGTACTTC.